The 30 T cell receptor beta chains presented below share a single source sample, sequenced in a study of blood T cells in healthy people across ages. Primers used in a second PCR of roughly 6 to 12 cycles were a sample-barcoded 5' primer and a J-beta primer mix. From the 5' RACE reads, TCRdb called clonotypes with MiXCR, one entry per CDR3 protein. In the table there are about 800,000 distinct CDR3 sequences, 20% to 30% of which are singletons. This sample was also put to use in a study of T cells of mothers and their children.

The sample comprised blood. These receptors all stem from a boy younger than 18 in good health.

This clonotype has a handful of counts. This chain joins TRBV6-2 or TRBV6-3 and TRBJ2-5; D is unclear. Germline V gene sequence: CDR1 MNHEY, CDR2 SVGEGT. Trimming removed 1 base from V and 4 bases from J, with 7 bases in between. The CDR3 has 13 residues. CDR3 sequence reads: CASSYYRGETQYF. The DNA for the CDR3 is TGTGCCAGCAGTTACTATAGAGGAGAGACCCAGTACTTC.

The table lists this clonotype with a few counts. The V call is TRBV6-6, the J call TRBJ1-2; D possibly corresponds to TRBD1 (5 bases). V lost 0 bases, J lost 6 bases, and 14 bases lay in between. Per the germline V gene, CDR1 is MNHNY and CDR2 is SVGAGI (reference sequence). The CDR3 loop spans 15 amino acids. DNA of the CDR3: TGTGCCAGCAGTTACTCGACCCAGGGAGGAGATGGCTACACCTTC. Amino acids: CASSYSTQGGDGYTF.

This chain joins TRBV28 and TRBJ2-2, with D hard to call. The length of the CDR3 is 13 residues. Looked up from germline, CDR1 is MDHEN and CDR2 is SYDVKM. The germline V and J ends were trimmed by 4 bases and 1 base, with 4 bases remaining between them. In DNA form, the CDR3 reads TGTGCCAGCAGTTGGGAGAACACCGGGGAGCTGTTTTTT. Translated: CASSWENTGELFF.

The gene calls are TRBV29-1 and TRBJ2-7; weak D call: TRBD2 (6 bases). The CDR3 totals 14 residues. The germline CDR1 and CDR2 sequences are SQVTM and ANQGSEA. Trimming removed 0 bases from V and 3 bases from J, with 12 bases in between. The DNA of the CDR3 is TGCAGCGTTGAAGATCCGGCAGCGGGCTACGAGCAGTACTTC. It specifies CSVEDPAAGYEQYF.

Worth noting for this clonotype: Its ends do not fully match the called genes, so a read error is possible. The V gene is TRBV28, the J gene TRBJ2-5; either TRBD1 or TRBD2 may supply D (5 bases each). The germline V gene has CDR1 MDHEN and CDR2 SYDVKM. The CDR3 is 15 amino acids. This CDR3 reads CASNTKGTATYEQCF. The CDR3 nucleotides are TGTGCCAGCAATACTAAGGGGACGGCAACCTACGAGCAGTGCTTC.

This chain uses TRBV7-9 with TRBJ2-7; D call uncertain. Germline V lookup: CDR1 SEHNR, CDR2 FQNEAQ (reference sequence). The CDR3 has 13 amino acids. Trimming stripped 7 bases from V and 3 bases from J, with 13 bases between. The CDR3 bases are TGTGCCAGCACCCATGGGGATTTCTACGAGCAGTACTTC. Translating it yields CASTHGDFYEQYF.

There are a few counts of this clonotype. The chain combines TRBV7-9 with TRBJ2-5; 7 bases align to TRBD1. The V segment lost 5 bases and the J segment 2 bases; nucleotides outside the gene matches: 5. The CDR3 totals 14 residues. Per the germline V gene, CDR1 is SEHNR and CDR2 is FQNEAQ (reference sequence). The DNA of the CDR3 is TGTGCCAGCAGCCAAACAGGGGAGCAAGAGACCCAGTACTTC. This translates into CASSQTGEQETQYF.

There are a few counts of this clonotype. V usage is TRBV4-3 and J usage is TRBJ2-1; TRBD2 aligns across 8 bases. The germline CDR1 and CDR2 sequences are LGHNA and YSLEER. This CDR3 has 16 amino acids. The junction had 8 bases not matched to a gene; V was cut back by 3 bases and J by 4 bases. In DNA, the CDR3 is TGCGCCAGCAGCCAGACACTAGCGGAACCGTACAATGAGCAGTTCTTC. Translation: CASSQTLAEPYNEQFF.

This chain uses TRBV7-2 with TRBJ2-1, with TRBD2 matching over 8 bases. The germline V gene encodes CDR1 SGHTA and CDR2 FQGNSA. V lost 5 bases, J lost 6 bases, and 12 bases stayed unmatched. The CDR3 totals 16 residues. CDR3 nucleotide sequence: TGTGCCAGCAGCCCCGGCCCTGCGGGGGGAACCAATGAGCAGTTCTTC. Its protein product is CASSPGPAGGTNEQFF.

In its sample, this clonotype was seen a few times. V usage is TRBV6-1 and J usage is TRBJ2-3, with 8 bases that match TRBD1. Germline V gene sequence: CDR1 MNHNS, CDR2 SASEGT. Trimming at V came to 8 bases and at J to 1 base, leaving 5 bases not matched to a gene. CDR3 length equals 14 residues. The CDR3 protein is CASPQTGGTDTQYF. The CDR3 DNA follows: TGTGCCAGCCCCCAGACAGGGGGCACAGATACGCAGTATTTT.

The CDR3 protein is CASSSGQSSQETQYF. For the CDR3, the DNA is TGTGCCAGCAGCTCCGGACAGTCATCCCAAGAGACCCAGTACTTC. The V call is TRBV3-1, the J call TRBJ2-5, with a possible D match to TRBD1 (6 bases). This CDR3 has 15 residues. The germline CDR1 and CDR2 sequences are LGHDT and YNNKEL (reference sequence). V was trimmed by 5 bases and J by 1 base, leaving 14 bases between them.

The gene calls are TRBV4-1 and TRBJ1-1, with D hard to call. Trimming removed 4 bases from V and 5 bases from J, with 17 bases in between. CDR3 length: 15 residues. CDR1 and CDR2 (germline): MGHRA, YSYEKL. CDR3 in amino acids: CASSPALSGGTEAFF. CDR3 bases: TGCGCCAGCAGCCCAGCTTTGTCCGGCGGGACTGAAGCTTTCTTT.

The V and J genes are TRBV15 and TRBJ2-5, with D perhaps matching TRBD1 (6 bases). Trimming took 1 base from V and 4 from J, leaving 19 bases between them. The germline gives CDR1 LNHNV, CDR2 YYDKDF (reference sequence). The CDR3 extends over 17 amino acids. CDR3 amino acids: CATSRGPRGGQGETQYF. CDR3 DNA sequence: TGTGCCACCAGCAGAGGCCCCAGGGGTGGCCAAGGAGAGACCCAGTACTTC.

The V and J genes are TRBV20-1 and TRBJ1-2, with TRBD1 matching over 9 bases. Germline V lookup: CDR1 DFQATT, CDR2 SNEGSKA (reference sequence). This CDR3 comprises 12 residues. V trimming: 6 bases; J trimming: 4 bases; junction bases outside the gene matches: 3. The CDR3 region has the DNA TGCAGTGCCACGGGACAGGGCTATGGCTACACCTTC. Its translation is CSATGQGYGYTF.

In this sample, this clonotype turned up once. The chain carries TRBV6-1 and TRBJ1-5; a weak D match, TRBD1 (6 bases). V lost 5 bases to trimming and J lost 0 bases, with 8 bases between them. CDR3 length equals 14 residues. CDR1 is MNHNS, CDR2 SASEGT, per germline. CDR3 DNA: TGTGCCAGCAGTAGACAGGATAGCAATCAGCCCCAGCATTTT. Its protein product is CASSRQDSNQPQHF.

This clonotype appeared a few times. DNA for the CDR3: TGTGCCAGCAGTTACTTGGGGACTACGCAGTATTTT. Translated, it gives CASSYLGTTQYF. The chain joins TRBV14 to TRBJ2-3; the D gene could be TRBD1 or TRBD2 (5 bases each). Deletions cut 6 bases from V and 8 bases from J, with 12 bases between. Germline CDR1 is SGHDN and CDR2 is FVKESK. CDR3 length equals 12 residues.

The V call is TRBV12-3 or TRBV12-4, the J call TRBJ1-5; TRBD1 matches at 8 bases. V shed 2 bases, J shed 6 bases, and the junction held 3 bases outside the gene matches. The CDR3 is 14 residues long. CDR3 region: CASSLQGAGQPQHF. The CDR3 DNA follows: TGTGCCAGCAGTTTACAGGGGGCCGGTCAGCCCCAGCATTTT.

This clonotype was picked up a small number of times. The CDR3 region is CASSLTVKDTQYF. CDR3 bases: TGTGCCAGCAGCCTTACTGTGAAAGATACGCAGTATTTT. This rearrangement joins TRBV6-6 to TRBJ2-3; no clear D gene. Between the trimmed V and J ends, which lost 6 bases and 5 bases, there was a span of 12 bases. Germline V gene data show CDR1 as MNHNY and CDR2 as SVGAGI (reference sequence). The CDR3 is 13 residues long.

The chain carries TRBV20-1 and TRBJ2-7, with 8 bases aligning to TRBD2. The germline V gene encodes CDR1 DFQATT and CDR2 SNEGSKA (reference sequence). The CDR3 spans 15 residues. Trimming removed 4 bases from V and 0 bases from J; junction bases left unmatched: 8. The CDR3 here is CSAMVGSGSSYEQYF. CDR3 coding DNA: TGCAGTGCTATGGTTGGGAGCGGGAGCTCCTACGAGCAGTACTTC.

The J gene is TRBJ2-1, the V gene TRBV20-1; D is perhaps TRBD2 (6 bases). Germline V gives CDR1 DFQATT, CDR2 SNEGSKA (reference sequence). Deletions cut 0 bases from V and 7 bases from J, with 13 bases between. CDR3 length: 14 residues. DNA for the CDR3: TGCAGTGCTAGAGATGTTCCGGGGAGGAATGAGCAGTTCTTC. Residues: CSARDVPGRNEQFF.

The gene calls are TRBV29-1 and TRBJ1-4; perhaps TRBD1 as D (5 bases). V was pared by 4 bases and J by 3 bases, with 12 bases between. The V gene's germline CDR1 is SQVTM and CDR2 ANQGSEA. The CDR3 has 14 residues. The CDR3 loop is CSVAWGEANEKLFF. In DNA form, the CDR3 reads TGCAGCGTTGCCTGGGGGGAGGCTAATGAAAAACTGTTTTTT. Full variable domain (rest looked up from reference TRBV29-1 and TRBJ1-4): SAVISQKPSRDICQRGTSLTIQCQVDSQVTMMFWYRQQPGQSLTLIATANQGSEATYESGFVIDKFPISRPNLTFSTLTVSNMSPEDSSIYLCSVAWGEANEKLFFGSGTQLSVL.

This clonotype came up a few times. The chain recombines TRBV6-1 with TRBJ1-4; no clear D gene. V was shortened by 5 bases and J by 6 bases, with 7 bases between the two germline ends. The CDR3 contains 12 residues. Germline CDR1 reads MNHNS; CDR2 reads SASEGT. As DNA, the CDR3 is TGTGCCAGCAGTCGGAGCCATGAAAAACTGTTTTTT. Residues: CASSRSHEKLFF.

The rearrangement links TRBV28 to TRBJ2-7; TRBD2 matches 8 bases. Germline CDR1 is MDHEN and CDR2 is SYDVKM. The CDR3 sequence is 15 residues long. The V gene end was trimmed by 3 bases and the J gene end by 2 bases; junction bases not matched to a gene: 6. In nucleotides, the CDR3 is TGTGCCAGCAGTTTCCCCGGGGGGGCGACCTACGAGCAGTACTTC. This codes for CASSFPGGATYEQYF. Variable domain in full (rest from reference TRBV28 and TRBJ2-7): DVKVTQSSRYLVKRTGEKVFLECVQDMDHENMFWYRQDPGLGLRLIYFSYDVKMKEKGDIPEGYSVSREKKERFSLILESASTNQTSMYLCASSFPGGATYEQYFGPGTRLTVT.

This clonotype was seen a handful of times. This rearrangement joins TRBV7-3 to TRBJ1-5; 7 nucleotides line up with TRBD1. Per the germline V gene, CDR1 is SGHTA and CDR2 is FQGTGA. V dropped 3 bases and J dropped 5; count of bases not matched to a gene: 1. This CDR3 region has 13 residues. The DNA for the CDR3 is TGTGCCAGCAGCTTCGACAGGGATCAGCCCCAGCATTTT. This translates into CASSFDRDQPQHF.

This clonotype was seen only a few times. The V and J genes are TRBV28 and TRBJ2-5, with D perhaps TRBD1 or TRBD2 (6 bases each). With the DNA end fitting TRBJ2-7 better, the J assignment may be wrong. CDR3 size: 15 residues. The V gene's germline CDR1 is MDHEN and CDR2 SYDVKM. DNA of the CDR3: TGTGCCAGCCGTCCCGGGGGCGACAAATTGAACGAGCAGTACTTC. This gives the protein CASRPGGDKLNEQYF.

In this sample, this clonotype turned up a few times. This chain joins TRBV21-1 and TRBJ1-1; TRBD1 is taken as the D call from the table, unchecked against the DNA. TRBV21-1 is designated a pseudogene. The CDR3 totals 19 residues. The CDR3 loop reads CASSPPGRTGDFMNTEAFF. The CDR3, as DNA: TGTGCCAGCAGCCCCCCAGGTCGGACAGGGGATTTCATGAACACTGAAGCTTTCTTT.

This clonotype was detected a few times. The chain carries TRBV29-1 and TRBJ2-1; D call uncertain. Trimming cost V 4 bases and J 4 bases, with 8 bases left between them. Per the germline V gene, CDR1 is SQVTM and CDR2 is ANQGSEA. This CDR3 has 12 residues. The CDR3 here is CSVVREYNEQFF. CDR3 coding DNA: TGCAGCGTTGTTAGGGAATACAATGAGCAGTTCTTC.

The chain links TRBV4-1 to TRBJ2-5, with 8 positions matching TRBD2. The J call may be in error: the DNA end matches TRBJ2-7 better. From germline, CDR1 is MGHRA and CDR2 YSYEKL. This CDR3 contains 14 residues. The chain's CDR3 is CASSPAGGDYEQYF. The DNA for the CDR3 is TGCGCCAGCAGCCCTGCGGGGGGTGACTACGAGCAGTACTTC.

To note about this clonotype: A much bigger clone sits one base away, suggesting this may be a read error. V and J are TRBV11-2 and TRBJ2-4; D perhaps matches TRBD1 (6 bases). The CDR3 consists of 19 residues. Germline CDR1 and CDR2: SGHAT and FQNNGV. Trimming removed 4 bases from V and 0 bases from J, with 22 bases in between. CDR3 in DNA: TGTGCCAGCAGCTCCCTGACAGGAGTCAATGATCTAGCCAAAAACATTCAGTACTTC. It yields the protein CASSSLTGVNDLAKNIQYF.

The table lists this clonotype with a few counts. This chain connects TRBV4-3 to TRBJ2-1; 11 positions match TRBD2. Per the germline V gene, CDR1 is LGHNA and CDR2 is YSLEER. The CDR3 totals 16 residues. The J segment lost 4 bases and the V segment lost 4 bases, leaving 6 bases of the junction unmatched. CDR3 protein: CASSPSLAGGYNEQFF. The CDR3 region has the DNA TGCGCCAGCAGCCCATCTCTAGCGGGGGGATACAATGAGCAGTTCTTC.